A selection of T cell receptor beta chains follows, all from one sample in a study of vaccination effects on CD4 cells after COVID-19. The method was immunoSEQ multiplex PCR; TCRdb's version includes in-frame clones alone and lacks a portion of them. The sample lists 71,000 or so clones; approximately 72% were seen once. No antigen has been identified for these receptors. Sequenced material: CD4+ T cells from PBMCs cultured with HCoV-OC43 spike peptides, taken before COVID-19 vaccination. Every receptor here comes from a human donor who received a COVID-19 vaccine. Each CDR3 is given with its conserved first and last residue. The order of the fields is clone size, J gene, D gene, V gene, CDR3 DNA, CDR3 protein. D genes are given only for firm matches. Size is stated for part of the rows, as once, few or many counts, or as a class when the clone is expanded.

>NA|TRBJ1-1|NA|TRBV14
TGTGCCAGCAGCCAAGTTACCGGGGCGCCCACTGAAGCTTTCTTT
CASSQVTGAPTEAFF
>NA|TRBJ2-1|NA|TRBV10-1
TGCGCCAGCAGTGACCCGGGTTTTGATGAGCAGTTCTTC
CASSDPGFDEQFF
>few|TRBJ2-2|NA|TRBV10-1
TGCGCCAGCAGTGAGATGTCCAAAACCGGGGAGCTGTTTTTT
CASSEMSKTGELFF
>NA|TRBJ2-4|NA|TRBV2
TGTGCCAGCAGCGGACCGTTAGCCAAAAACATTCAGTACTTC
CASSGPLAKNIQYF
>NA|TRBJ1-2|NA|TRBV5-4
TGTGCCAGCAGCTTGGTAGCGGGGCAAGGGTATGGCTACACCTTC
CASSLVAGQGYGYTF
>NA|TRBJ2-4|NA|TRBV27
TGTGCCAGCAGGGCCAGGGGGGCGGAAAACATTCAGTACTTC
CASRARGAENIQYF
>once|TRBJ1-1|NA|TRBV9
TGTGCCAGCAGCGTAGCGGTCAGCCCGGGCACTGAAGCTTTCTTT
CASSVAVSPGTEAFF
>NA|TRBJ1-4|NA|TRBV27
TGTGCCAGCAGTTCCCAGGGGACGGCTAATGAAAAACTGTTTTTT
CASSSQGTANEKLFF
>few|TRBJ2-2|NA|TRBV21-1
TGTGCCAGCAGCGACAACCATGGACAGGGGTTTCGTTTCCGGGAGCTGTTTTTT
CASSDNHGQGFRFRELFF
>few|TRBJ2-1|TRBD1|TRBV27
TGTGCCAGCAGTATCAGACAGGGCGCCTACAATGAGCAGTTCTTC
CASSIRQGAYNEQFF
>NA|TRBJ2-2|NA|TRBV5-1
TGCGCCAGCAGCTTGGGTACGGACACCGGGGAGCTGTTTTTT
CASSLGTDTGELFF
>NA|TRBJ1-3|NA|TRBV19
TGTGCCAGTACCTCGGATCAGGCTGGAAACACCATATATTTT
CASTSDQAGNTIYF
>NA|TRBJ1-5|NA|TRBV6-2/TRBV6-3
TGTGCCAGCAGTCCACCCCGTCAGGGAAGGAATCAGCCCCAGCATTTT
CASSPPRQGRNQPQHF
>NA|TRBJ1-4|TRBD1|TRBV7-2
TGTGCCAGCAGCCTGCGGCCATGGACAGGGGGAGAAAAACTGTTTTTT
CASSLRPWTGGEKLFF
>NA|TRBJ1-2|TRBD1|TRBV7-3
TGTGCCAGCAGCCCAGAGCCAACAGGGGTAGGGGGCTACACCTTC
CASSPEPTGVGGYTF
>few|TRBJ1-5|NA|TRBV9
TGTGCCAGCAGCGTAGGAGGCGATAGCAATCAGCCCCAGCATTTT
CASSVGGDSNQPQHF
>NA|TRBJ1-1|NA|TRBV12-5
TGTGCTAGTGGCCAAGGACGGTACACTGAAGCTTTCTTT
CASGQGRYTEAFF
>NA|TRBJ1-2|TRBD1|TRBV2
TGTGCCAGCAGTGAAGCCGGACAGGGGGGAGTCTATGGCTACACCTTC
CASSEAGQGGVYGYTF
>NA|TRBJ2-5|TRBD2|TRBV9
TGTGCCAGCAGCCGACGACCGGGACTAGCCCCCGGCGAGGAGACCCAGTACTTC
CASSRRPGLAPGEETQYF
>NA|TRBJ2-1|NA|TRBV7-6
TGTGCCAGCAGCGGGAGGTACCTCCGCTCCTACAATGAGCAGTTCTTC
CASSGRYLRSYNEQFF
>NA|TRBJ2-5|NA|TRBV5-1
TGCGCCAGCCAAGTCCGTGACAGAATTCAAGAGACCCAGTACTTC
CASQVRDRIQETQYF
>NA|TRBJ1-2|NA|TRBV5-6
TGTGCCAGCAGCTTGGGGGGACTTGGCGGCTACACCTTC
CASSLGGLGGYTF
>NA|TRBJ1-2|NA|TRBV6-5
TGTGCCACCCAAAGTAGGGACTATGGCTACACCTTC
CATQSRDYGYTF
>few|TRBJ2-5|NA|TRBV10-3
TGTGCCATCAGGGACGGGGGAGCGACTACCCAAGAGACCCAGTACTTC
CAIRDGGATTQETQYF
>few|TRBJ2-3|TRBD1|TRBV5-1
TGCGCCAGCAGCTTGGATCGACAGGGGGCAGATACGCAGTATTTT
CASSLDRQGADTQYF
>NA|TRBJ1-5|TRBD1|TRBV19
TGTGCCAGTAGTACCGGACAGGGTCATCAGCCCCAGCATTTT
CASSTGQGHQPQHF
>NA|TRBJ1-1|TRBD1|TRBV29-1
TGCAGCGTTGTATACAGGGGGCCAACTGAAGCTTTCTTT
CSVVYRGPTEAFF
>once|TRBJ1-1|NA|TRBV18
TGTGCCAGCTCGGATTCACGGGACACTGAAGCTTTCTTT
CASSDSRDTEAFF
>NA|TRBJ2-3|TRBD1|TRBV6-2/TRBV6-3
TGTGCCAGCGGCCGACAGGGGTTAACAGATACGCAGTATTTT
CASGRQGLTDTQYF
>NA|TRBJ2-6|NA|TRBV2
TGTGCCAGCAGTTCCCCTGACGGATACCTCTCTGGGGCCAACGTCCTGACTTTC
CASSSPDGYLSGANVLTF
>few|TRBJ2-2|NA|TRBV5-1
TGCGCCAGCAGCTTGGGTTCGGCAGTGGGGAACACCGGGGAGCTGTTTTTT
CASSLGSAVGNTGELFF
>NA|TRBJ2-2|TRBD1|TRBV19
TGTGCCACCGAGGAAGGGACAGCCCTGAACACCGGGGAGCTGTTTTTT
CATEEGTALNTGELFF
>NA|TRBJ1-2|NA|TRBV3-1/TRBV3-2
TGTGCCAGCAGCCAGGGTTACGAGAGATACTATGGCTACACCTTC
CASSQGYERYYGYTF
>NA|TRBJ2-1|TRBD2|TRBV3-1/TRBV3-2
TGTGCCAGCAGCTCCCAACTAGCGGGGGTACTTACCAACAATGAGCAGTTCTTC
CASSSQLAGVLTNNEQFF
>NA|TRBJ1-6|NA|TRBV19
TGTGCCAGTAGTATCGGACTCCTTGCCCGCTCCTATAATTCACCCCTCCACTTT
CASSIGLLARSYNSPLHF
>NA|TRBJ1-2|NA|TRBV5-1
TGCGCCAGCAGCCTGGTTGGGGAGAGAGGCTACACCTTC
CASSLVGERGYTF
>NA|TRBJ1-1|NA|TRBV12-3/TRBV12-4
TGTGCCAGCACCCCAGCGGGAAACACTGAAGCTTTCTTT
CASTPAGNTEAFF
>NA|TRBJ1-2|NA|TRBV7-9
TGTGCCAGCAGCTTCACGGAAACCTATGGCTACACCTTC
CASSFTETYGYTF
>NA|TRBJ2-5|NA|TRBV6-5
TGTGCCAGCAGTTACTCGTGGCGGGTGGAGACCCAGTACTTC
CASSYSWRVETQYF
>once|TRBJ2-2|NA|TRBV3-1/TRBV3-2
TGTGCCAGCAGCCAGTACACTAACATCAGGGCCGGGGAGCTGTTTTTT
CASSQYTNIRAGELFF
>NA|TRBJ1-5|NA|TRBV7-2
TGTGCCAGCAGGTTTTTAGGGACGAATCAGCCCCAGCATTTT
CASRFLGTNQPQHF
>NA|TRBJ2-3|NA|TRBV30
TGTGCCTGGAGACCAAACCACAGCACAGATACGCAGTATTTT
CAWRPNHSTDTQYF
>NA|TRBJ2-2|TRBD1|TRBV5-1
TGCGCCAGCAGCATCACGACAGGGATCAACACCGGGGAGCTGTTTTTT
CASSITTGINTGELFF
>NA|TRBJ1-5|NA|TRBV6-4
TGTGCCAGCCCAAACAGGGCTCGGGGCAATCAGCCCCAGCATTTT
CASPNRARGNQPQHF
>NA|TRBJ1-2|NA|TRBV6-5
TGTGCCAGCAGGGTGGACCCCAGCTATGGCTACACCTTC
CASRVDPSYGYTF
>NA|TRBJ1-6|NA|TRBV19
TGTGCCAGTAGTATAGGACGGGGTTCACCCCTCCACTTT
CASSIGRGSPLHF
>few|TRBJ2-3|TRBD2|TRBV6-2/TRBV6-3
TGTGCCAGCAGCCAAACCCCCTTCTCGCGGGGGTCAGATACGCAGTATTTT
CASSQTPFSRGSDTQYF
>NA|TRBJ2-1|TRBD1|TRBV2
TGTGCCAGCAGCCTGGGACAGGGGTCTCAGCAGTTCTTC
CASSLGQGSQQFF
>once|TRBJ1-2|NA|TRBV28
TGTGCCAGCAGTCTCGGCCCATCGAGTGGCTACACCTTC
CASSLGPSSGYTF
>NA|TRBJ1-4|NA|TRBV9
TGTGCCAGCAGCGTAGTCGGAACAACTAATGAAAAACTGTTTTTT
CASSVVGTTNEKLFF
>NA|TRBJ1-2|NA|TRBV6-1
TGTGCCAGCAGTGAAGGACGGGGTGGCTACACCTTC
CASSEGRGGYTF
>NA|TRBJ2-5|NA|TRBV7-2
TGTGCCAGCAGCTTAGCGAAAGGGATAGAGACCCAGTACTTC
CASSLAKGIETQYF
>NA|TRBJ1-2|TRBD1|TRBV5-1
TGCGCCAGCAGTCCGACCGGGACAGTAAACTATGGCTACACCTTC
CASSPTGTVNYGYTF
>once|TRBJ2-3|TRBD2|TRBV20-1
TGCAGTGCTAGTTGGGGGGGACGCACAGATACGCAGTATTTT
CSASWGGRTDTQYF
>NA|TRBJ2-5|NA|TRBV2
TGTGCCAGCAGTGGGACGGACCAAGAGACCCAGTACTTC
CASSGTDQETQYF
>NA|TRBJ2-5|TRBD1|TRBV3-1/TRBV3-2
TGTGCCAGCAGCCAGGACAGGCAAGAGACCCAGTACTTC
CASSQDRQETQYF
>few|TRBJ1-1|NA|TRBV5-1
TGCGCCAGCAGCTTGGGAGAAACAGCGAACACTGAAGCTTTCTTT
CASSLGETANTEAFF
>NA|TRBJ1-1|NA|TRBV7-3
TGTGCCAGCAGCTCCTCGGGCCCCAACACTGAAGCTTTCTTT
CASSSSGPNTEAFF
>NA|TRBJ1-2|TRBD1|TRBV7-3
TGTGCCAGCAGCGCGACAGGGAACTATGGCTACACCTTC
CASSATGNYGYTF